This T cell receptor beta chain was captured by sequencing in a study of blood T cell repertoires in COVID-19. Study background: Both acute and convalescent COVID-19 samples were obtained from the United States, Italy and Spain. Sample material is recorded as cDNA or gDNA derived from T cells, B-cell-depleted T cells, or PBMCs.

Original methodology: Amplification of reference gene primers was used by the study to estimate nucleated cell counts. Assay: immunoSEQ multiplex PCR; the TCRdb copy retains only in-frame clones and omits some. Clone size and V and J calls were adopted from that table, with D and trimming inferred from the DNA. The sample has fewer than 110,000 clones, about 91% seen once. Trimming removed 7 bases at V and 4 bases at J, with 14 bases between. The CDR3 is 13 amino acids. Germline lookup yields CDR1 MNHNS and CDR2 SASEGT. The source is a human donor in a cohort sampled during active COVID-19. This chain connects TRBV6-1 to TRBJ2-7, with D tentatively TRBD2 (6 bases). Sample: peripheral blood. CDR3: CASTLRSGYEQYF. In DNA, the CDR3 is TGTGCCAGCACCCTTAGGAGCGGGTACGAGCAGTACTTC.